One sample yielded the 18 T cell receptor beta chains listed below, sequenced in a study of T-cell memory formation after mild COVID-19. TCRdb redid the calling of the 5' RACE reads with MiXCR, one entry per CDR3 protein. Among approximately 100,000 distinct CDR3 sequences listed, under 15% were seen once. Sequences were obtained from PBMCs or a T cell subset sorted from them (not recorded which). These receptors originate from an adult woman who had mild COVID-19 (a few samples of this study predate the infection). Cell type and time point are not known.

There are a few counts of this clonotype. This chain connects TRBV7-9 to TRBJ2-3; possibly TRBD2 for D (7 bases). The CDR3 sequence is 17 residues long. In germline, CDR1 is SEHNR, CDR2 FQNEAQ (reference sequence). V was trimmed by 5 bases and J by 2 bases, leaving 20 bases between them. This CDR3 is CASSPIPEGGITDTQYF. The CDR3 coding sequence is TGTGCCAGCAGCCCCATCCCCGAGGGGGGGATCACAGATACGCAGTATTTT.

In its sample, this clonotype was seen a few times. CDR3 amino acids: CASSPRQGRETQYF. The CDR3 coding sequence is TGTGCCAGCAGCCCCAGACAGGGGCGAGAGACCCAGTACTTC. The chain combines TRBV13 with TRBJ2-5, with TRBD1 matching 8 bases. This CDR3 contains 14 residues. From germline, CDR1 is PRHDT and CDR2 FYEKMQ (reference sequence). With V trimmed by 5 bases and J by 4 bases, 6 bases remained unmatched.

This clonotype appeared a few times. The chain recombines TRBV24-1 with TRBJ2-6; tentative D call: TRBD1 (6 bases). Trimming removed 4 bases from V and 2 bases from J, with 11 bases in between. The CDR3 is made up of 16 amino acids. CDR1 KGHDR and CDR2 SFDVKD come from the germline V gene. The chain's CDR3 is CATSDNRVTGANVLTF. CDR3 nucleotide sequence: TGTGCCACCAGTGACAACAGGGTGACTGGGGCCAACGTCCTGACTTTC.

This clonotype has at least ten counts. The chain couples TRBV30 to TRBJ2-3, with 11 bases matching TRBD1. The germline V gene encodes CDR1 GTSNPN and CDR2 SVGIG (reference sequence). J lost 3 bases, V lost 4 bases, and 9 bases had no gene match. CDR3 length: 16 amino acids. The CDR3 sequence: CAWIRTGGTTTDTQYF. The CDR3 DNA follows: TGTGCCTGGATAAGGACAGGGGGCACGACTACAGATACGCAGTATTTT.

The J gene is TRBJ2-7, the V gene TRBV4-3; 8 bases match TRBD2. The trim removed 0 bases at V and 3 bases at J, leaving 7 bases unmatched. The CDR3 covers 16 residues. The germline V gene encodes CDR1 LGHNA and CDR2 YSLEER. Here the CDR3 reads CASSQEGPSGYYEQYF. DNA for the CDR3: TGCGCCAGCAGCCAAGAAGGCCCTAGCGGGTACTACGAGCAGTACTTC.

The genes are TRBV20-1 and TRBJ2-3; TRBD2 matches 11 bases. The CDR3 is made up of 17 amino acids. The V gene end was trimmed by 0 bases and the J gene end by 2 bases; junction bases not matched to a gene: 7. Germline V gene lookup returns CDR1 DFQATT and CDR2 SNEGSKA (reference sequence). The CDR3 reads CSARDWASGRTTDTQYF. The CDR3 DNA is TGCAGTGCTAGAGATTGGGCTAGCGGGAGGACCACAGATACGCAGTATTTT.

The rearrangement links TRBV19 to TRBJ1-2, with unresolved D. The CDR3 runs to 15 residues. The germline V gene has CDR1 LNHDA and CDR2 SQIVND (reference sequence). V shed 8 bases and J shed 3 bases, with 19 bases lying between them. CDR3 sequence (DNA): TGTGCCAGTCAAGGGCAGCGCTATGCCTACTATGGCTACACCTTC. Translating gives CASQGQRYAYYGYTF.

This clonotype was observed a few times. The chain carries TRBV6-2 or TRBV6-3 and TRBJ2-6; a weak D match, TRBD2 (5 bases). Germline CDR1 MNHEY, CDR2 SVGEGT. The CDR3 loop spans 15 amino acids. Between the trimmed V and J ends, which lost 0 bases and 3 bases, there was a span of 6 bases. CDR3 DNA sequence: TGTGCCAGCAGTTACTCGAGGGATGGGGCCAACGTCCTGACTTTC. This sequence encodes CASSYSRDGANVLTF.

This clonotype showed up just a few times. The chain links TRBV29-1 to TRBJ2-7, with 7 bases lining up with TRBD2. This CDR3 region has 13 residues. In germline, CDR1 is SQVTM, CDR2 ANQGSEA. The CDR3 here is CAVGGTELYEQYF. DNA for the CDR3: TGCGCAGTGGGAGGGACGGAACTCTACGAGCAGTACTTC.

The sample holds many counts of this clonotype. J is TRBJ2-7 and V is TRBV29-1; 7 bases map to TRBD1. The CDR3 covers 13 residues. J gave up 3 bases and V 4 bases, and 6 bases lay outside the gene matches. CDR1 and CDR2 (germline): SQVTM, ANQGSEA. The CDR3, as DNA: TGCAGCGTTGCCACGGGACAGAGCTACGAGCAGTACTTC. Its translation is CSVATGQSYEQYF.

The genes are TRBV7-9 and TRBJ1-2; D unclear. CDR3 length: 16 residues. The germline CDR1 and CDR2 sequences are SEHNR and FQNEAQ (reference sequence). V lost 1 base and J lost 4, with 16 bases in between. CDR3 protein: CASSLEGLAGAYGYTF. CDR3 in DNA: TGTGCCAGCAGCTTAGAAGGTCTGGCAGGCGCCTATGGCTACACCTTC.

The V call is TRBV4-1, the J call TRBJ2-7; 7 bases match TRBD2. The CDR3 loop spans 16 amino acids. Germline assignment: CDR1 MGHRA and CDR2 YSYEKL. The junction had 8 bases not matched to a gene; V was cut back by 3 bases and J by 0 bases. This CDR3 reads CASSHPPGGSSYEQYF. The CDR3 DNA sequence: TGCGCCAGCAGCCATCCCCCGGGGGGAAGCTCCTACGAGCAGTACTTC.

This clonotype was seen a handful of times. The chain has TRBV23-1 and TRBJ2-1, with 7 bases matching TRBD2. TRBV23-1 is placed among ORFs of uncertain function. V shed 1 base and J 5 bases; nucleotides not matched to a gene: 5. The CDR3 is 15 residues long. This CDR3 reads CASSQFSREDNEQFF. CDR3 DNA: TGCGCCAGCAGTCAATTTTCCCGGGAGGACAATGAGCAGTTCTTC.

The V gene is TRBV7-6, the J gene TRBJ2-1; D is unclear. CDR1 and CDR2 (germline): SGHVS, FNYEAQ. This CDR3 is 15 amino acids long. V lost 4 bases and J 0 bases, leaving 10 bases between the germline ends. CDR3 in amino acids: CASSSRLYSYNEQFF. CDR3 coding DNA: TGTGCCAGCAGCTCGAGACTGTACTCCTACAATGAGCAGTTCTTC.

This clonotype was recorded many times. The DNA for the CDR3 is TGTGCCAGCAGCCAAGGTCAGGGGACCCCCGAGCAGTACTTC. Protein product: CASSQGQGTPEQYF. The V call is TRBV4-2, the J call TRBJ2-7, with D maybe TRBD1 (6 bases). Trimming removed 1 base from V and 6 bases from J, with 13 bases in between. CDR1 is LGHNA and CDR2 is YNFKEQ in the germline V gene. This CDR3 is built from 14 residues.

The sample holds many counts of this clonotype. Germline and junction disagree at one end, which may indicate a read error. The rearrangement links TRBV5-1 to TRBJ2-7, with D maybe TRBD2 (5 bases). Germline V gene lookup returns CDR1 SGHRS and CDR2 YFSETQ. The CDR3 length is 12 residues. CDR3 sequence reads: CASSRSGRDGDF. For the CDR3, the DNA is TGCGCCAGCAGCAGAAGCGGACGGGATGGAGACTTC.

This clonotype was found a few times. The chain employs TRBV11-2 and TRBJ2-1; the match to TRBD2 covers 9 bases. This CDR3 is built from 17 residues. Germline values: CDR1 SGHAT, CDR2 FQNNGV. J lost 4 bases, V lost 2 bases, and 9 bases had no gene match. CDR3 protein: CASSLLGREGLYNEQFF. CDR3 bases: TGTGCCAGCAGCTTATTGGGGCGGGAGGGCCTTTACAATGAGCAGTTCTTC.

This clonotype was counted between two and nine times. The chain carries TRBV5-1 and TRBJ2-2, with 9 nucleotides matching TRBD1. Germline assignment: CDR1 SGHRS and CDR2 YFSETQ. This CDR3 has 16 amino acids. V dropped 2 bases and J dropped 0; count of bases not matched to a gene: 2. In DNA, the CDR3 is TGCGCCAGCAGCTTATGGACAGGGGCGAACACCGGGGAGCTGTTTTTT. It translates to CASSLWTGANTGELFF.